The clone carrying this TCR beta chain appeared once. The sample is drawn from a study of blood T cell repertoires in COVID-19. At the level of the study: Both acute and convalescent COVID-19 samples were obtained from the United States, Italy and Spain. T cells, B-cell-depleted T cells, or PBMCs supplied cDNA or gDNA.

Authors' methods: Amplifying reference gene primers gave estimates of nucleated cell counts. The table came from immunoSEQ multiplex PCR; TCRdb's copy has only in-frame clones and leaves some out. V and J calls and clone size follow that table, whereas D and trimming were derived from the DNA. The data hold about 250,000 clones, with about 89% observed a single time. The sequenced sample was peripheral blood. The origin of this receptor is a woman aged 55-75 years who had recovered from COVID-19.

DNA of the CDR3: TGTGCCAGCGGTATACAGGGGGCCCCGGGAAACACCATATATTTT. Its protein product is CASGIQGAPGNTIYF. The chain recombines TRBV28 with TRBJ1-3; 9 bases match TRBD1. Per germline, CDR1 MDHEN and CDR2 SYDVKM. With 8 bases clipped from V and 4 bases from J, the junction kept 9 bases outside the gene matches. The CDR3 is 15 residues long.